This T cell receptor (beta chain) derives from a study of blood T cell repertoires in COVID-19. Study as a whole: Sites in the United States, Italy and Spain provided acute and convalescent COVID-19 samples. Nucleic acid was either cDNA or gDNA, and it came from T cells, B-cell-depleted T cells, or PBMCs.

Authors' data handling: Reference gene primer amplification in the assay estimated nucleated cell counts. The method was immunoSEQ multiplex PCR; TCRdb's version includes in-frame clones alone and lacks a portion of them. The DNA gave D and trimming, while V, J and clone size come from that table. The top ten clones hold about 5.7% of a sample with around 250,000 clones, about four fifths of them seen once. About this clone: One junction end disagrees with the germline gene, perhaps due to a read error.

This CDR3 contains 15 residues. The germline gives CDR1 MNHEY, CDR2 SVGAGI. Input material: peripheral blood. This clonotype was sampled from a man older than 75 with acute or convalescent COVID-19. The chain is built from TRBV6-5 and TRBJ2-4; possible D gene TRBD2, 6 bases. The CDR3 protein is CAGSNRGAAKNIQYF. CDR3 in DNA: TGTGCCGGCAGTAACCGCGGGGCGGCCAAAAACATTCAGTACTTC.